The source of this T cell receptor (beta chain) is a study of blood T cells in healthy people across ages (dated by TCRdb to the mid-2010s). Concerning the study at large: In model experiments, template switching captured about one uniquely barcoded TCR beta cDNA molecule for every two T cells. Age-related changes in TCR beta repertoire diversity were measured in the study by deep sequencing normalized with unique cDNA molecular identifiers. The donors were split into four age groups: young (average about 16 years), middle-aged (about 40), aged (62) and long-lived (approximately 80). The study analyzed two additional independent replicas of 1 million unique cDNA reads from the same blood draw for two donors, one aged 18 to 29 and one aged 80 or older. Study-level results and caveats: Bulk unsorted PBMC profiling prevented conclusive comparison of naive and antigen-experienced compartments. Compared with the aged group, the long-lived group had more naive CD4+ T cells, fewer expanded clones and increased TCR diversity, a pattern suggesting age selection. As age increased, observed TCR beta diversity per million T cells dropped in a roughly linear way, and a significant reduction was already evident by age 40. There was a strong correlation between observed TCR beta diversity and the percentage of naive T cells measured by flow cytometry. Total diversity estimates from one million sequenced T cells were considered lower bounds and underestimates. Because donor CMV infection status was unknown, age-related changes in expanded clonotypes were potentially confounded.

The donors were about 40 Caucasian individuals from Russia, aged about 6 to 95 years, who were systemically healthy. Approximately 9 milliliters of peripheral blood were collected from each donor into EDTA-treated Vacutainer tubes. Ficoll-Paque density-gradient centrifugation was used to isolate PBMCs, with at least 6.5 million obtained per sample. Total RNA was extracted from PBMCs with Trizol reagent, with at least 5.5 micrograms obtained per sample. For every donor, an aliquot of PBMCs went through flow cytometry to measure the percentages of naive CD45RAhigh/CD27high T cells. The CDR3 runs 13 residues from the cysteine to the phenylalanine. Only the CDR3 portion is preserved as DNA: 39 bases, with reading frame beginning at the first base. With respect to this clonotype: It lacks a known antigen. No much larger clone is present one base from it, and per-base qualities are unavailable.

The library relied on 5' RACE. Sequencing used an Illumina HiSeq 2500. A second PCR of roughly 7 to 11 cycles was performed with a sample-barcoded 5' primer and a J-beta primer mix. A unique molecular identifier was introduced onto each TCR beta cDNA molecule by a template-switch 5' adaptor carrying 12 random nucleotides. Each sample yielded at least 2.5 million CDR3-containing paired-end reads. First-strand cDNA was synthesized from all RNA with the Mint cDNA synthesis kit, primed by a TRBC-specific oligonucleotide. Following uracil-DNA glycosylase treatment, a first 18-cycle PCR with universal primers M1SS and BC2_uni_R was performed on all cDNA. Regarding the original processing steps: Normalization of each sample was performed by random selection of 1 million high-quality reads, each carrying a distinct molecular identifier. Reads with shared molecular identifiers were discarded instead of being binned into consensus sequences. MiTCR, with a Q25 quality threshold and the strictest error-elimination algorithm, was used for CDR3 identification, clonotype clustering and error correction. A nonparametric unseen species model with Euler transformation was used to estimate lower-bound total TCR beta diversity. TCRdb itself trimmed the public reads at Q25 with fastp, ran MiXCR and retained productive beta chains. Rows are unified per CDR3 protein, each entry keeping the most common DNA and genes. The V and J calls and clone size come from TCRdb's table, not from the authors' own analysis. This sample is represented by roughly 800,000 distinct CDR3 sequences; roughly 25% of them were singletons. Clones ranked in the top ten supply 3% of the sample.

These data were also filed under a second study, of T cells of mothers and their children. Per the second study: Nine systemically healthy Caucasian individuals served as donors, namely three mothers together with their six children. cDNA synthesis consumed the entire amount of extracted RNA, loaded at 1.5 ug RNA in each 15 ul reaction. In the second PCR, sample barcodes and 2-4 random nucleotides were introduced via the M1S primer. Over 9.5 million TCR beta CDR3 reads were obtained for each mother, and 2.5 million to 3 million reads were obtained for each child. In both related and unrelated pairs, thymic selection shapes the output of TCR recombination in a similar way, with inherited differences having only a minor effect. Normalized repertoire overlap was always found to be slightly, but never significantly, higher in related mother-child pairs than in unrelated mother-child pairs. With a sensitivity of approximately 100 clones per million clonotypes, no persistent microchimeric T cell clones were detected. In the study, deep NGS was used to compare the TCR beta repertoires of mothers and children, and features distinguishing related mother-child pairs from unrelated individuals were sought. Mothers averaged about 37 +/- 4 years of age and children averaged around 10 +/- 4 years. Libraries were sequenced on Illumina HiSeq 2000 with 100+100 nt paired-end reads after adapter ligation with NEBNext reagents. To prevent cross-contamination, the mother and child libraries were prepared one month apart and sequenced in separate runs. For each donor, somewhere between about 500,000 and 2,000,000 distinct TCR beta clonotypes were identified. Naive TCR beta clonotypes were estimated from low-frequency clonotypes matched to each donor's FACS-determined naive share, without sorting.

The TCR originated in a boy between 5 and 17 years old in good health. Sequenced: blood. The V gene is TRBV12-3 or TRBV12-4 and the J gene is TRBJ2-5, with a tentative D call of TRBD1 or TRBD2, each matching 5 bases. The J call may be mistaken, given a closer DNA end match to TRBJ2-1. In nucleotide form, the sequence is TGTGCCAGCAACCCTAGCAGGGACAATGAGCAGTTCTTC. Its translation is CASNPSRDNEQFF.